This TCR beta chain appears in the sequencing data of a study of T cells in Graves' hyperthyroidism and ophthalmopathy. Findings of the study overall: Patients with ophthalmopathy were separated from those with stable hyperthyroidism by a 13 V-J model. Most thyroid clonotypes that were expanded above 0.001 also turned up in blood.

The sample holds a few counts of this clonotype. Its antigen is not identified. Amplified TCR beta CDR3 regions derived from RNA transcripts. The TCR CDR3 first-round RT-PCR relied on the HTBI primer set. TCRdb reprocessed the multiplex PCR reads via MiXCR and lists one record per CDR3 protein. The sample has 600,000 to 700,000 distinct CDR3 sequences, 45% seen once. Based on clinical symptoms, serum thyroxine and TRAb, thyroid ultrasound and orbital computed tomography, diagnoses were reached. Sequenced input: peripheral blood or thyroid tissue (not recorded which). This TCR was recovered from an adult man with Graves' disease, either hyperthyroidism or ophthalmopathy (not recorded which).

The CDR3 loop reads CSAPGQGVYEQYF. Written as DNA, the CDR3 is TGCAGTGCCCCTGGACAGGGGGTCTACGAGCAGTACTTC. V gene TRBV20-1 combines with J gene TRBJ2-7, with TRBD1 identical over 10 bases. V lost 6 bases and J lost 3; bases outside the gene matches: 5. Germline CDR1 DFQATT, CDR2 SNEGSKA (reference sequence). CDR3 length: 13 amino acids.